One and the same sample provided the 19 T cell receptor beta chains below, sequenced in a study of PD-1 blockade in classical Hodgkin lymphoma. Each patient's relapse followed autologous stem cell transplantation, and brentuximab vedotin exposure varied. Method: immunoSEQ multiplex PCR; TCRdb's copy keeps in-frame clones and lacks some. The table has 55,000 to 80,000 clones, roughly 91% seen once; the top ten hold roughly 8%. The sample in question was peripheral blood mononuclear cells (PBMCs), obtained at baseline. Every receptor here comes from a human donor with classical Hodgkin lymphoma.

This sequence joins TRBV9 and TRBJ1-1; 7 bases fit TRBD1. V dropped 0 bases and J dropped 5; count of bases not matched to a gene: 4. CDR1 is SGDLS, CDR2 YYNGEE, per germline. The CDR3 covers 14 residues. CDR3 nucleotide sequence: TGTGCCAGCAGCGTAGGTTACAGGGGAACTGAAGCTTTCTTT. Its protein is CASSVGYRGTEAFF.

The chain uses TRBV5-1 and TRBJ1-5; no definite D call. V was cut by 0 bases and J by 1 base, with 5 bases left in between. The CDR3 consists of 14 residues. CDR1 is SGHRS and CDR2 is YFSETQ in the germline V gene. The CDR3 loop is CASSLGASNQPQHF. As DNA, the CDR3 is TGCGCCAGCAGCTTGGGGGCGAGCAATCAGCCCCAGCATTTT.

This sequence joins TRBV27 and TRBJ1-2, with no clear D. V gave up 6 bases and J gave up 0 bases, with 23 bases separating them. Germline V CDR1 and CDR2: MNHEY, SMNVEV (reference sequence). The CDR3 spans 18 residues. The DNA for the CDR3 is TGTGCCAGCAGCCCCGCCCCACCCGGGCGGCTAGCTAACTATGGCTACACCTTC. As protein: CASSPAPPGRLANYGYTF.

The V call is TRBV28, the J call TRBJ1-1; D is uncertain. CDR3 length: 11 amino acids. In germline, CDR1 is MDHEN, CDR2 SYDVKM. V was trimmed by 2 bases and J by 10 bases, leaving 8 bases between them. In DNA, the CDR3 is TGTGCCAGCAGTTTAAGGTTCCGAGCTTTCTTT. This encodes CASSLRFRAFF.

In DNA form, the CDR3 reads TGTGCCACAATCCCGACAGGGAAGTACGAGCAGTACTTC. This gives the protein CATIPTGKYEQYF. The chain links TRBV7-3 to TRBJ2-7; 7 bases align to TRBD1. Germline V CDR1 and CDR2: SGHTA, FQGTGA. The junction had 10 bases not matched to a gene; V was cut back by 10 bases and J by 4 bases. The CDR3 covers 13 residues.

This sequence joins TRBV5-1 and TRBJ2-2; possibly TRBD1 for D (5 bases). There are 16 residues in the CDR3. V lost 2 bases and J lost 4, with 15 bases in between. Germline assignment: CDR1 SGHRS and CDR2 YFSETQ. CDR3 sequence reads: CASSFSQGQGTGELFF. CDR3 nucleotide sequence: TGCGCCAGCAGCTTCAGCCAAGGCCAGGGCACCGGGGAGCTGTTTTTT.

The chain uses TRBV7-2 and TRBJ2-3, with D tentatively TRBD1 or TRBD2 (5 bases each). Germline V CDR1 and CDR2: SGHTA, FQGNSA. The CDR3 loop spans 18 amino acids. Between the trimmed V and J ends, which lost 6 bases and 6 bases, there was a span of 28 bases. CDR3 nucleotides: TGTGCCAGCAGTTACGAGGGGCTGGCAGGCCAGTCACGGGATACGCAGTATTTT. Translating it yields CASSYEGLAGQSRDTQYF.

The rearrangement uses TRBV19 and TRBJ2-1, with 9 bases that match TRBD2. CDR3 size: 17 residues. The trim removed 1 base at V and 6 bases at J, leaving 10 bases unmatched. CDR1 is LNHDA, CDR2 SQIVND, per germline (reference sequence). In nucleotides, the CDR3 is TGTGCCAGTAGTATAGTTCGACTAGCGGACGCCCGCAATGAGCAGTTCTTC. It translates to CASSIVRLADARNEQFF.

CDR3 coding DNA: TGTGCCAGCAGTAGCGGACAGGGGGCTAGCGGGGAATACGAGCAGTACTTC. Amino acid sequence: CASSSGQGASGEYEQYF. V is TRBV2 and J is TRBJ2-7; TRBD1 matches at 11 bases. Germline V gene lookup returns CDR1 SNHLY and CDR2 FYNNEI. CDR3 length equals 17 residues. J lost 4 bases, V lost 5 bases, and 13 bases had no gene match.

This chain links TRBV5-1 with TRBJ2-7, with 9 bases matching TRBD1. Germline assignment: CDR1 SGHRS and CDR2 YFSETQ. V gave up 3 bases and J gave up 4 bases; unmatched junction bases: 14. The CDR3 loop spans 17 amino acids. The CDR3 here is CASSSLPRRDRVYEQYF. CDR3 coding DNA: TGCGCCAGCAGCTCTTTACCACGTCGGGACAGGGTATACGAGCAGTACTTC.

V usage is TRBV7-9 and J usage is TRBJ2-5, with D uncertain. There are 13 residues in the CDR3. The germline V gene has CDR1 SEHNR and CDR2 FQNEAQ (reference sequence). V lost 1 base and J 0 bases, leaving 3 bases between the germline ends. The CDR3 spells CASSLVHQETQYF. The DNA for the CDR3 is TGTGCCAGCAGCTTAGTCCACCAAGAGACCCAGTACTTC.

J is TRBJ1-1 and V is TRBV19; D remains ambiguous. Germline values: CDR1 LNHDA, CDR2 SQIVND (reference sequence). CDR3 size: 15 residues. V gave up 3 bases and J gave up 6 bases, with 17 bases separating them. The CDR3 loop is CASSIAGARFSEAFF. DNA of the CDR3: TGTGCCAGTAGTATTGCGGGCGCGAGGTTTTCTGAAGCTTTCTTT. The entire variable domain, with the rest obtained from reference TRBV19 and TRBJ1-1, is as follows: DGGITQSPKYLFRKEGQNVTLSCEQNLNHDAMYWYRQDPGQGLRLIYYSQIVNDFQKGDIAEGYSVSREKKESFPLTVTSAQKNPTAFYLCASSIAGARFSEAFFGQGTRLTVV.

J is TRBJ1-2 and V is TRBV19, with D unresolved. Germline CDR1 reads LNHDA; CDR2 reads SQIVND (reference sequence). With 4 bases removed from V and 3 bases from J, the gap between germline ends came to 9 bases. The CDR3 contains 13 residues. This CDR3 reads CASSRGFDYGYTF. CDR3 in DNA: TGTGCCAGTAGTAGGGGTTTCGACTATGGCTACACCTTC.

V usage is TRBV30 and J usage is TRBJ2-7, with D hard to call. Trimming took 2 bases from V and 2 from J, leaving 10 bases between them. CDR3 length equals 13 residues. Germline V CDR1 and CDR2: GTSNPN, SVGIG (reference sequence). DNA of the CDR3: TGTGCCTGGAGTAAGGGCAGCACCTACGAGCAGTACTTC. It specifies CAWSKGSTYEQYF.

This clone was detected only a few times. The chain joins TRBV27 to TRBJ2-7; tentatively, D is TRBD2 (5 bases). V lost 3 bases and J lost 5, with 14 bases in between. The CDR3 totals 14 residues. The germline V gene has CDR1 MNHEY and CDR2 SMNVEV (reference sequence). Here the CDR3 reads CASSLAARGNEQYF. The CDR3 coding sequence is TGTGCCAGCAGTTTGGCGGCTCGGGGTAACGAGCAGTACTTC.

This chain joins TRBV11-2 and TRBJ1-1, with unresolved D. The V end was cut by 2 bases, the J end by 1 base, with 11 bases between. The CDR3 contains 15 residues. Looked up from germline, CDR1 is SGHAT and CDR2 is FQNNGV. DNA for the CDR3: TGTGCCAGCAGCTTATTGGCAGGCTCGAACACTGAAGCTTTCTTT. Translation gives CASSLLAGSNTEAFF.

The chain couples TRBV19 to TRBJ2-1; TRBD2 aligns across 7 bases. This CDR3 spans 16 amino acids. The ends lost 3 bases at V and 4 bases at J; junction bases unmatched: 9. The germline CDR1 and CDR2 sequences are LNHDA and SQIVND (reference sequence). CDR3 protein: CASSITAGDFYNEQFF. The CDR3 region has the DNA TGTGCCAGTAGTATTACTGCGGGGGACTTTTACAATGAGCAGTTCTTC.

CDR3 protein: CASRTRDRENDEQFF. Written as DNA, the CDR3 is TGTGCCAGCAGGACCCGGGACAGGGAGAACGATGAGCAGTTCTTC. The chain uses TRBV7-9 and TRBJ2-1; 9 nucleotides match TRBD1. The CDR3 has 15 residues. CDR1 SEHNR and CDR2 FQNEAQ come from the germline V gene (reference sequence). V gave up 6 bases and J gave up 8 bases; unmatched junction bases: 11.

The gene calls are TRBV2 and TRBJ2-5; possibly TRBD2 for D (5 bases). Germline values: CDR1 SNHLY, CDR2 FYNNEI. Trimming removed 6 bases at V and 1 base at J, with 12 bases between. This CDR3 has 14 amino acids. DNA of the CDR3: TGTGCCAGCAGGCTAGCACCCCTCCAAGAGACCCAGTACTTC. It translates to CASRLAPLQETQYF.